A selection of T cell receptor beta chains follows, all from one sample in a study of control samples from healthy donors and cancer patients. Measured with immunoSEQ multiplex PCR; TCRdb has only the in-frame clones, and not every one. Among 110,000 to 150,000 clones listed, around 90% were seen once. Sequencing was carried out using blood. The receptor source for this set is a man younger than 40 in good health. The CDR3 runs from the conserved cysteine through the conserved F or W. A D gene is named only where the DNA matches it firmly.

V gene: TRBV5-1
D gene: TRBD1
CDR3 protein: CASSGRDRGLQIPETQYF

V gene: TRBV11-2
D gene: -
CDR3 protein: CASSLTGLGSSGANVLTF

V gene: TRBV18
D gene: -
CDR3 protein: CASSGQTNTGELFF

V gene: TRBV27
D gene: TRBD2
CDR3 protein: CASSLRGVMANVLTF

V gene: TRBV9
D gene: TRBD1
CDR3 protein: CASSVVGQGFADTQYF

V gene: TRBV2
D gene: TRBD1
CDR3 protein: CASSKQGDFNQPQHF

V gene: TRBV4-2
D gene: -
CDR3 protein: CASSQDKLDYGYTF

V gene: TRBV7-2
D gene: TRBD2
CDR3 protein: CASSLVGGSNEQFF

V gene: TRBV7-8
D gene: TRBD2
CDR3 protein: CASSFLSGGEQYF

V gene: TRBV30
D gene: -
CDR3 protein: CAWSVGGYNSPLHF

V gene: TRBV18
D gene: -
CDR3 protein: CASSRESSYEQYF